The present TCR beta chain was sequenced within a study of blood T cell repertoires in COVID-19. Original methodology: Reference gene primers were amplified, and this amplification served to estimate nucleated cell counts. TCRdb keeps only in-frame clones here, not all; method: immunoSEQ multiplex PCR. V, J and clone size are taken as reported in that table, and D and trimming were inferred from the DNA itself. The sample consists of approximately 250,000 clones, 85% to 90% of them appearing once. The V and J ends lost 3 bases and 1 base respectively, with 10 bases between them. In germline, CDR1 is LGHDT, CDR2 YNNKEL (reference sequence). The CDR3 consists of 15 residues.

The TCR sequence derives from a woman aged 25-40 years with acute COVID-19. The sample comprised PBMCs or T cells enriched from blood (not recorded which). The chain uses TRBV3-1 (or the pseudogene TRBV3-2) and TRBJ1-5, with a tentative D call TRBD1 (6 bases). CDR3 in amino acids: CASSQRGTSNQPQHF. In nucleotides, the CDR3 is TGTGCCAGCAGCCAGAGGGGGACGAGCAATCAGCCCCAGCATTTT.